This T cell receptor beta chain was captured by sequencing in a study of T-cell reconstitution after alpha-beta-depleted transplantation in children. This clonotype was seen at least ten times. Germline CDR1 reads SGHRS; CDR2 reads YFSETQ. The junction had 6 bases not matched to a gene; V was cut back by 9 bases and J by 6 bases. This CDR3 has 12 amino acids. Unique molecular identifiers were used in preparing the TCRbeta library. TCRdb itself ran the PCR reads through MiXCR, one entry per CDR3 protein. The table has about 110,000 distinct CDR3 sequences, 10% to 13% seen once. The source material was PBMCs from the stem cell graft donor, sampled from the stem cell graft. This rearrangement joins TRBV5-1 to TRBJ2-3, with 8 bases lining up with TRBD1. The source is a human donor who donated a stem cell graft to a child with acute lymphoblastic leukemia. This chain's CDR3 is CATSGGDDTQYF. The CDR3 DNA is TGCGCCACCTCAGGGGGCGACGATACGCAGTATTTT.